Below, 19 T cell receptor beta chains from the same sample are listed, as sequenced in a study of control samples from healthy donors and cancer patients. Measured with immunoSEQ multiplex PCR; TCRdb has only the in-frame clones, and not every one. The sample includes 150,000 or so clones, over 85% of them seen just once. The sequenced sample consisted of blood. Receptors were obtained from a man aged 18 to 29 in good health.

V is TRBV12-3 or TRBV12-4 and J is TRBJ2-1; 7 bases are a match to TRBD1. V shed 6 bases and J 14 bases; nucleotides not matched to a gene: 7. CDR3 length equals 11 residues. The CDR3 sequence: CASSRGTFEFF. The CDR3 DNA is TGTGCCAGCAGCAGGGGGACCTTCGAGTTCTTC.

The chain joins TRBV11-2 to TRBJ1-2; D is possibly TRBD1 (5 bases). V gave up 2 bases and J gave up 0 bases, with 10 bases separating them. From germline, CDR1 is SGHAT and CDR2 FQNNGV. The CDR3 totals 15 residues. CDR3 protein: CASSLRGLSNYGYTF. In DNA form, the CDR3 reads TGTGCCAGCAGCTTAAGGGGCCTATCTAACTATGGCTACACCTTC.

The V call is TRBV29-1, the J call TRBJ2-1; D might be TRBD1 or TRBD2, each matching 5 bases. The CDR3 loop spans 12 amino acids. CDR1 and CDR2 (germline): SQVTM, ANQGSEA. V lost 4 bases and J lost 8, with 12 bases in between. Here the CDR3 DNA reads TGCAGCGTTGGGTCTAGAGGGGATGAGCAGTTCTTC. Amino acids: CSVGSRGDEQFF.

The chain couples TRBV30 to TRBJ1-2; D is unclear. The CDR3 totals 15 residues. The germline V gene has CDR1 GTSNPN and CDR2 SVGIG (reference sequence). The CDR3 DNA reads TGTGCTTACATGCAACCGGGCCGTAGGCTTTATGGCTACACCTTC. Residues: CAYMQPGRRLYGYTF.

The chain couples TRBV12-3 or TRBV12-4 to TRBJ1-2; 7 nucleotides match TRBD1. Trimming at V came to 7 bases and at J to 7 bases, leaving 6 bases not matched to a gene. The CDR3 sequence is 12 residues long. CDR3 sequence (DNA): TGTGCCAGCAAAGACGACAGGGCTGGCTACACCTTC. Translation gives CASKDDRAGYTF.

This chain connects TRBV29-1 to TRBJ2-1; TRBD2 is a possible D gene (6 bases). Trimming stripped 6 bases from V and 2 bases from J, with 20 bases between. This CDR3 has 16 residues. Per the germline V gene, CDR1 is SQVTM and CDR2 is ANQGSEA. For the CDR3, the DNA is TGCAGCGTCCGCCACCTAGGCGGGACCACCTACAATGAGCAGTTCTTC. Translation: CSVRHLGGTTYNEQFF.

The V and J genes are TRBV29-1 and TRBJ2-7; D uncertain. The CDR3 has 12 amino acids. The V end lost 0 bases, the J end lost 3 bases, and 6 bases lay between the germline ends. From germline, CDR1 is SQVTM and CDR2 ANQGSEA. In nucleotides, the CDR3 is TGCAGCGTTGAAGATCCACACTACGAGCAGTACTTC. Its protein product is CSVEDPHYEQYF.

The chain employs TRBV4-3 and TRBJ1-3; possibly TRBD1 for D (5 bases). The CDR3 runs to 15 residues. Germline V CDR1 and CDR2: LGHNA, YSLEER. V shed 4 bases and J shed 1 base, with 11 bases lying between them. CDR3 sequence: CASSLGDRSGNTIYF. CDR3 nucleotide sequence: TGCGCCAGCAGCCTGGGCGACAGATCTGGAAACACCATATATTTT.

V gene TRBV4-2 combines with J gene TRBJ2-7; D is ambiguous. The CDR3 sequence is 14 residues long. V gave up 1 base and J gave up 5 bases, with 12 bases separating them. Germline CDR1 reads LGHNA; CDR2 reads YNFKEQ. The CDR3 reads CASSQVGGFDEQYF. In DNA, the CDR3 is TGTGCCAGCAGCCAAGTGGGCGGTTTCGACGAGCAGTACTTC.

The chain has TRBV11-2 and TRBJ1-2; 7 bases fit TRBD1. CDR3 length: 15 residues. J lost 2 bases, V lost 0 bases, and 3 bases had no gene match. CDR1 is SGHAT, CDR2 FQNNGV, per germline. CDR3 nucleotide sequence: TGTGCCAGCAGCTTAGACCCCAGGGGGAACTATGGCTACACCTTC. It yields the protein CASSLDPRGNYGYTF.

The chain has TRBV27 and TRBJ2-7, with D hard to call. This CDR3 spans 15 amino acids. Germline V gives CDR1 MNHEY, CDR2 SMNVEV (reference sequence). V was trimmed by 6 bases and J by 3 bases, leaving 18 bases between them. CDR3 region: CASSLRTLGLYEQYF. The CDR3 DNA reads TGTGCCAGCAGCCTCAGGACGTTAGGCCTCTACGAGCAGTACTTC.

V is TRBV4-3 and J is TRBJ2-3; no clear D. Germline assignment: CDR1 LGHNA and CDR2 YSLEER. The CDR3 runs to 18 residues. The ends were cut back, 0 bases at V and 4 bases at J, with 20 bases in the middle. DNA of the CDR3: TGCGCCAGCAGCCAAGAAGCCCCCTTTGAGGCAAACTCAGATACGCAGTATTTT. This encodes CASSQEAPFEANSDTQYF.

The chain combines TRBV6-2 or TRBV6-3 with TRBJ1-1; D gene unclear. Germline assignment: CDR1 MNHEY and CDR2 SVGEGT. The ends were cut back, 0 bases at V and 4 bases at J, with 12 bases in the middle. The CDR3 extends over 15 amino acids. CDR3: CASSYSIGLRTEAFF. CDR3 nucleotide sequence: TGTGCCAGCAGTTACTCGATCGGGCTTCGCACTGAAGCTTTCTTT.

This clone showed up just once. V usage is TRBV4-2 and J usage is TRBJ1-2; D gene uncertain. The CDR3 totals 16 residues. Between the trimmed V and J ends, which lost 4 bases and 3 bases, there was a span of 18 bases. CDR1 and CDR2 from the germline V gene are LGHNA and YNFKEQ. The CDR3 DNA reads as TGTGCCAGCAGCCCCGAAAACCGACCGGGCGACTATGGCTACACCTTC. Amino acids: CASSPENRPGDYGYTF.

J is TRBJ2-7 and V is TRBV15; D possibly corresponds to TRBD2 (5 bases). The CDR3 covers 16 residues. The germline gives CDR1 LNHNV, CDR2 YYDKDF (reference sequence). Trimming removed 5 bases at V and 3 bases at J, with 20 bases between. The CDR3 region is CATSAATWTRDYEQYF. The CDR3 region has the DNA TGTGCCACCAGCGCGGCCACTTGGACTCGCGACTACGAGCAGTACTTC.

The chain recombines TRBV7-8 with TRBJ1-5, with 7 bases fitting TRBD1. V lost 3 bases, J lost 7 bases, and 9 bases stayed unmatched. The CDR3 extends over 15 amino acids. The germline gives CDR1 SGHVS, CDR2 FQNEAQ. DNA for the CDR3: TGTGCCAGCAGCTTTTACAGGGGAGTGGGGCAGCCCCAGCATTTT. Protein: CASSFYRGVGQPQHF.

This chain connects TRBV12-3 or TRBV12-4 to TRBJ2-5; D is undetermined. This CDR3 is built from 10 residues. V gave up 8 bases and J gave up 3 bases, with 4 bases separating them. The CDR3 sequence: CASGKETQYF. The CDR3 DNA reads TGTGCCAGCGGAAAAGAGACCCAGTACTTC.

The chain is built from TRBV27 and TRBJ2-7; the D call may be TRBD1 or TRBD2 (6 bases each). CDR3 length: 19 amino acids. The V end lost 6 bases, the J end lost 1 base, and 28 bases lay between the germline ends. CDR1 MNHEY and CDR2 SMNVEV come from the germline V gene (reference sequence). CDR3 in amino acids: CASSLSSTGGTGGSYEQYF. The CDR3 coding sequence is TGTGCCAGCAGCCTATCCTCGACAGGAGGGACTGGCGGATCCTACGAGCAGTACTTC.

The chain uses TRBV4-2 and TRBJ2-2; 8 bases match TRBD2. Looked up from germline, CDR1 is LGHNA and CDR2 is YNFKEQ. The J segment lost 0 bases and the V segment lost 4 bases, leaving 4 bases of the junction unmatched. The CDR3 spans 16 residues. This CDR3 reads CASSPERGTNTGELFF. The DNA for the CDR3 is TGTGCCAGCAGCCCCGAGCGGGGGACGAACACCGGGGAGCTGTTTTTT.